The source of this T cell receptor (beta chain) is a study of CD8 T cells in Susac syndrome. This clonotype was counted only a few times. This CDR3 has 17 amino acids. CDR1 SQVTM and CDR2 ANQGSEA come from the germline V gene. Trimming removed 4 bases from V and 6 bases from J; junction bases left unmatched: 17. The RNA input was roughly 0.5 to 1 ug, and it was reverse transcribed with random hexamers. TCRdb reprocessed the immunoSEQ multiplex PCR reads via MiXCR and lists one record per CDR3 protein. The sample lists approximately 300,000 distinct CDR3 sequences, roughly 85% occurring once. The specimen sequenced was CD8+ T cells from PBMCs. The chain has TRBV29-1 and TRBJ2-3, with 9 bases aligning to TRBD1. The receptor was isolated from a human donor with multiple sclerosis. CDR3 amino acids: CSVAGQGIWAQGDTQYF. CDR3 bases: TGCAGCGTTGCTGGACAGGGGATATGGGCACAGGGGGATACGCAGTATTTT.